What follows are 15 T cell receptor beta chains derived from one specimen sequenced in a study of blood T cell repertoires in COVID-19. Sequenced by immunoSEQ multiplex PCR; TCRdb stores in-frame clones only, minus some. Of 290,000 or so clones listed, about nine tenths are singletons. Specimen: PBMCs or T cells enriched from blood (not recorded which). These receptors originate from a woman between 25 and 40 years old who had recovered from COVID-19.

The chain couples TRBV28 to TRBJ2-2; 10 bases agree with TRBD1. The germline CDR1 and CDR2 sequences are MDHEN and SYDVKM. This CDR3 has 21 amino acids. V trimming: 1 base; J trimming: 0 bases; junction bases outside the gene matches: 14. CDR3 nucleotide sequence: TGTGCCAGCAGTTTATTTAGTGTCGGACAGGGGGAGGATTCGAACACCGGGGAGCTGTTTTTT. Translated, it gives CASSLFSVGQGEDSNTGELFF.

The CDR3: CAWSVLGQGYF. For the CDR3, the DNA is TGTGCCTGGAGTGTATTGGGCCAGGGGTACTTC. The chain uses TRBV30 and TRBJ2-7; TRBD1 is a possible D gene (5 bases). V lost 0 bases and J 12 bases, leaving 12 bases between the germline ends. CDR3 length: 11 amino acids. Germline CDR1 reads GTSNPN; CDR2 reads SVGIG (reference sequence).

V gene TRBV5-1 combines with J gene TRBJ1-1; D is perhaps TRBD1 (5 bases). Germline V gene sequence: CDR1 SGHRS, CDR2 YFSETQ. Trimming removed 0 bases at V and 1 base at J, with 7 bases between. The CDR3 contains 14 residues. CDR3 bases: TGCGCCAGCAGCTTGGATGGACAGAACACTGAAGCTTTCTTT. This encodes CASSLDGQNTEAFF.

The chain employs TRBV19 and TRBJ2-2; 7 nucleotides line up with TRBD1. V lost 5 bases, J lost 2 bases, and 8 bases stayed unmatched. In germline, CDR1 is LNHDA, CDR2 SQIVND (reference sequence). The CDR3 runs 16 residues. This CDR3 reads CASSPGRGPNTGELFF. The DNA of the CDR3 is TGTGCCAGTAGTCCCGGAAGGGGGCCTAACACCGGGGAGCTGTTTTTT.

V is TRBV28 and J is TRBJ1-2, with D tentatively TRBD1 (6 bases). The germline V and J ends were trimmed by 2 bases and 0 bases, with 7 bases remaining between them. Germline CDR1 MDHEN, CDR2 SYDVKM. The CDR3 consists of 14 residues. CDR3 DNA sequence: TGTGCCAGCAGTTTAGGGACAACTAACTATGGCTACACCTTC. Protein product: CASSLGTTNYGYTF.

The rearrangement joins TRBV29-1 to TRBJ2-1, with D perhaps matching TRBD2 (6 bases). V gave up 4 bases and J gave up 6 bases, with 13 bases separating them. Germline V gene data show CDR1 as SQVTM and CDR2 as ANQGSEA. The CDR3 is 13 residues long. The CDR3 nucleotides read TGCAGCGTTGCTTTGCGGGGAAGCAATGAGCAGTTCTTC. This translates into CSVALRGSNEQFF.

This sequence joins TRBV19 and TRBJ1-4, with a tentative D call TRBD1 (5 bases). The CDR3 spans 14 residues. V lost 6 bases and J lost 0, with 8 bases in between. Per germline, CDR1 LNHDA and CDR2 SQIVND (reference sequence). CDR3 DNA: TGTGCCAGTAGCGACAGCCCAACTAATGAAAAACTGTTTTTT. Protein product: CASSDSPTNEKLFF. Based on the CDR3 plus reference TRBV19 and TRBJ1-4, the full variable domain is DGGITQSPKYLFRKEGQNVTLSCEQNLNHDAMYWYRQDPGQGLRLIYYSQIVNDFQKGDIAEGYSVSREKKESFPLTVTSAQKNPTAFYLCASSDSPTNEKLFFGSGTQLSVL.

V gene TRBV12-3 or TRBV12-4 combines with J gene TRBJ2-3, with D hard to call. There are 12 residues in the CDR3. V was shortened by 3 bases and J by 5 bases, with 6 bases between the two germline ends. This CDR3 reads CASSFSVDTQYF. In DNA, the CDR3 is TGTGCCAGCAGTTTCTCGGTAGATACGCAGTATTTT.

The rearrangement links TRBV28 to TRBJ1-5; D possibly corresponds to TRBD1 (6 bases). The CDR3 sequence is 15 residues long. The ends were cut back, 4 bases at V and 3 bases at J, with 13 bases in the middle. Germline assignment: CDR1 MDHEN and CDR2 SYDVKM. CDR3 bases: TGTGCCAGCAGTTCTGCAACAGGGATCAATCAGCCCCAGCATTTT. Its translation is CASSSATGINQPQHF.

The rearrangement joins TRBV18 to TRBJ2-5, with TRBD1 identical over 8 bases. The CDR3 consists of 14 residues. V lost 1 base to trimming and J lost 9 bases; unmatched junction nucleotides: 7. CDR1 and CDR2 from the germline V gene are KGHSH and LQKENI. The CDR3 is CASSPQDRARAQYF. For the CDR3, the DNA is TGTGCCAGCTCACCACAGGACAGGGCGAGGGCCCAGTACTTC.

J is TRBJ1-4 and V is TRBV19; D call uncertain. The CDR3 sequence is 16 residues long. Trimming removed 6 bases at V and 12 bases at J, with 26 bases between. Germline CDR1 is LNHDA and CDR2 is SQIVND (reference sequence). CDR3 sequence reads: CASSNEAQTASGELFF. CDR3 DNA: TGTGCCAGTAGCAACGAAGCCCAGACGGCCTCTGGAGAACTGTTTTTT.

The chain uses TRBV9 and TRBJ2-1, with 13 bases identical to TRBD2. The germline V gene has CDR1 SGDLS and CDR2 YYNGEE. CDR3 length: 16 amino acids. V trimming: 2 bases; J trimming: 6 bases; junction bases outside the gene matches: 5. CDR3 nucleotide sequence: TGTGCCAGCAGCGTCACCGGGACTAGCGGGACCAATGAGCAGTTCTTC. Translating gives CASSVTGTSGTNEQFF.

The chain employs TRBV2 and TRBJ2-1; D might be TRBD1 (6 bases). Germline loops: CDR1 SNHLY, CDR2 FYNNEI. The CDR3 sequence is 14 residues long. Deletions cut 3 bases from V and 6 bases from J, with 12 bases between. CDR3 nucleotides: TGTGCCAGCAGTGATGCTAGCAGGGGCAATGAGCAGTTCTTC. This gives the protein CASSDASRGNEQFF.

The chain has TRBV9 and TRBJ1-1; TRBD1 is a possible D gene (6 bases). Trimming took 4 bases from V and 6 from J, leaving 13 bases between them. This CDR3 has 13 amino acids. Germline V lookup: CDR1 SGDLS, CDR2 YYNGEE. CDR3 loop: CASSHPGAPEAFF. CDR3 coding DNA: TGTGCCAGCAGCCACCCAGGGGCCCCTGAAGCTTTCTTT.

The rearrangement uses TRBV10-3 and TRBJ2-1; 9 nucleotides agree with TRBD1. This CDR3 region has 16 residues. CDR1 and CDR2 from the germline V gene are ENHRY and SYGVKD. V lost 7 bases to trimming and J lost 2 bases; unmatched junction nucleotides: 9. The DNA of the CDR3 is TGTGCCATCACAGTAACAGGGGGCACCCCCTACAATGAGCAGTTCTTC. As protein: CAITVTGGTPYNEQFF.